Following are 24 T cell receptor beta chains from one sample sequenced in a study of blood T cell repertoires in COVID-19. Clones were sequenced by immunoSEQ multiplex PCR, and TCRdb holds only the in-frame ones, with some missing. The sample includes tens of thousands of clones, 80% to 85% of them seen just once. The sequenced material came from peripheral blood. These receptors were obtained from a man at least 80 years old with COVID-19, enrolled during active disease.

This chain connects TRBV15 to TRBJ1-2; D remains unclear. The CDR3 spans 15 residues. Germline V gives CDR1 LNHNV, CDR2 YYDKDF (reference sequence). Trimming removed 1 base at V and 8 bases at J, with 17 bases between. This CDR3 is CATSRAGSHSTGYTF. CDR3 DNA: TGTGCCACCAGCAGAGCCGGGTCTCACTCGACGGGCTACACCTTC.

V gene TRBV3-1 (or the pseudogene TRBV3-2) combines with J gene TRBJ1-2; 8 nucleotides align to TRBD1. CDR1 is LGHDT and CDR2 is YNNKEL in the germline V gene (reference sequence). V shed 5 bases and J 7 bases; nucleotides not matched to a gene: 6. CDR3 length: 13 amino acids. The CDR3 loop is CASSGDRGPGYTF. In nucleotides, the CDR3 is TGTGCCAGCAGCGGAGACAGGGGCCCTGGCTACACCTTC.

The rearrangement uses TRBV2 and TRBJ1-4; 8 bases align to TRBD1. In germline, CDR1 is SNHLY, CDR2 FYNNEI. CDR3 length equals 13 residues. J lost 8 bases, V lost 6 bases, and 5 bases had no gene match. CDR3 protein: CASRRTGWEKLFF. The CDR3 bases are TGTGCCAGCAGGAGGACAGGGTGGGAAAAACTGTTTTTT. Variable domain in full (rest from reference TRBV2 and TRBJ1-4): EPEVTQTPSHQVTQMGQEVILRCVPISNHLYFYWYRQILGQKVEFLVSFYNNEISEKSEIFDDQFSVERPDGSNFTLKIRSTKLEDSAMYFCASRRTGWEKLFFGSGTQLSVL.

The J gene is TRBJ1-1, the V gene TRBV6-2 or TRBV6-3; tentative D call: TRBD1 (5 bases). This CDR3 has 12 amino acids. Germline V lookup: CDR1 MNHEY, CDR2 SVGEGT. The ends were cut back, 6 bases at V and 9 bases at J, with 14 bases in the middle. The CDR3 loop reads CASSRQGQKAFF. Written as DNA, the CDR3 is TGTGCCAGCAGCCGCCAGGGCCAGAAAGCTTTCTTT.

The J gene is TRBJ2-1, the V gene TRBV6-2 or TRBV6-3; 11 positions match TRBD2. The trim removed 0 bases at V and 8 bases at J, leaving 9 bases unmatched. Germline CDR1 MNHEY, CDR2 SVGEGT. This CDR3 region has 17 residues. The CDR3 sequence: CASSYSKGLAGIDEQFF. The CDR3 bases are TGTGCCAGCAGTTACTCGAAAGGACTAGCGGGCATAGATGAGCAGTTCTTC.

The V call is TRBV27, the J call TRBJ1-3; 9 nucleotides align to TRBD1. CDR1 and CDR2 from the germline V gene are MNHEY and SMNVEV (reference sequence). Losses at the gene ends were 6 bases for V and 7 bases for J; bases not matched to a gene: 4. The CDR3 covers 13 residues. The CDR3 coding sequence is TGTGCCAGCAGGGGGACAGGGACGAACACCATATATTTT. Protein: CASRGTGTNTIYF.

The CDR3 loop is CASSKIYPPQPGQGPHEQYF. Here the CDR3 DNA reads TGTGCCAGCAGCAAAATCTACCCGCCGCAACCGGGACAGGGTCCCCACGAGCAGTACTTC. V is TRBV21-1 and J is TRBJ2-7; TRBD1, the table's D call, was not compared with the DNA. TRBV21-1 represents a pseudogene. This CDR3 has 20 residues.

This clone has only a few counts. The genes are TRBV3-1 (or the pseudogene TRBV3-2) and TRBJ2-3; 12 bases are a match to TRBD2. This CDR3 comprises 18 residues. The trim removed 0 bases at V and 1 base at J, leaving 5 bases unmatched. Germline V gene lookup returns CDR1 LGHDT and CDR2 YNNKEL (reference sequence). The CDR3 here is CASSQDGGLAGRTDTQYF. The CDR3 nucleotides read TGTGCCAGCAGCCAAGATGGAGGACTAGCGGGACGCACAGATACGCAGTATTTT.

This rearrangement joins TRBV28 to TRBJ1-3; 8 nucleotides align to TRBD1. The V gene's germline CDR1 is MDHEN and CDR2 SYDVKM. The CDR3 extends over 15 amino acids. Trimming at V came to 4 bases and at J to 2 bases, leaving 4 bases not matched to a gene. The CDR3 spells CASSSQQGAGNTIYF. The CDR3 region has the DNA TGTGCCAGCAGTTCTCAACAGGGGGCTGGAAACACCATATATTTT.

V is TRBV5-4 and J is TRBJ1-4, with 10 bases matching TRBD1. V dropped 3 bases and J dropped 8; count of bases not matched to a gene: 4. Germline loops: CDR1 SGHNT, CDR2 YYREEE (reference sequence). This CDR3 is 14 amino acids long. The CDR3 is CASSSRDRGEKLFF. In nucleotides, the CDR3 is TGTGCCAGCAGCTCCCGGGACAGGGGCGAAAAACTGTTTTTT. The full variable domain, its missing parts supplied by reference TRBV5-4 and TRBJ1-4, is ETGVTQSPTHLIKTRGQQVTLRCSSQSGHNTVSWYQQALGQGPQFIFQYYREEENGRGNFPPRFSGLQFPNYSSELNVNALELDDSALYLCASSSRDRGEKLFFGSGTQLSVL.

The CDR3 sequence: CASSVAAGGGYGYTF. DNA of the CDR3: TGTGCCAGCAGCGTAGCAGCCGGGGGGGGCTATGGCTACACCTTC. The V gene is TRBV9, the J gene TRBJ1-2; D possibly corresponds to TRBD1 (5 bases). Trimming shortened V by 0 bases and J by 4 bases, and 13 bases separated the two germline ends. The CDR3 contains 15 residues. Germline CDR1 is SGDLS and CDR2 is YYNGEE.

The chain employs TRBV18 and TRBJ1-4; 8 nucleotides match TRBD1. The CDR3 contains 15 residues. The germline CDR1 and CDR2 sequences are KGHSH and LQKENI. Trimming cost V 4 bases and J 7 bases; bases outside gene matches: 8. The CDR3 protein is CASSQTGVETEKLFF. CDR3 sequence (DNA): TGTGCCAGCTCACAGACAGGGGTCGAGACTGAAAAACTGTTTTTT.

In this sample, this clone turned up once. The rearrangement uses TRBV7-9 and TRBJ1-5, with D maybe TRBD1 (6 bases). The CDR3 extends over 13 amino acids. V lost 4 bases, J lost 9 bases, and 13 bases lay in between. Germline V gene lookup returns CDR1 SEHNR and CDR2 FQNEAQ (reference sequence). CDR3 nucleotides: TGTGCCAGCAGCTCAATACAGGGTGTGCCCCAGCATTTT. This sequence encodes CASSSIQGVPQHF.

The CDR3 sequence: CARRAGSYEQYV. The CDR3 coding sequence is TGCGCCAGAAGGGCAGGGTCCTACGAGCAGTACGTC. V gene TRBV5-1 combines with J gene TRBJ2-7; weak D call: TRBD1 (5 bases). Germline V CDR1 and CDR2: SGHRS, YFSETQ. Trimming pared 8 bases from V and 1 base from J, leaving 10 bases between. CDR3 length: 12 residues.

The V gene is TRBV6-6, the J gene TRBJ1-1, with TRBD1 matching 7 bases. There are 12 residues in the CDR3. V was pared by 3 bases and J by 11 bases, with 6 bases of the junction left unmatched. Germline CDR1 MNHNY, CDR2 SVGAGI (reference sequence). CDR3 sequence reads: CASSYSSGGAFF. CDR3 nucleotide sequence: TGTGCCAGCAGTTATTCCTCAGGGGGTGCTTTCTTT.

The chain combines TRBV7-9 with TRBJ2-5, with D perhaps TRBD1 (6 bases). This CDR3 has 15 residues. Germline V gives CDR1 SEHNR, CDR2 FQNEAQ (reference sequence). V was trimmed by 0 bases and J by 1 base, leaving 9 bases between them. CDR3 in DNA: TGTGCCAGCAGCTTAGCAGGGACACCCCAAGAGACCCAGTACTTC. This codes for CASSLAGTPQETQYF.

V and J are TRBV5-6 and TRBJ1-5; D is undetermined. Germline V gives CDR1 SGHDT, CDR2 YYEEEE. V lost 0 bases and J lost 2, with 18 bases in between. The CDR3 loop spans 18 amino acids. The CDR3: CASSLANGVPPGNQPQHF. In DNA, the CDR3 is TGTGCCAGCAGCTTGGCGAACGGTGTCCCCCCCGGCAATCAGCCCCAGCATTTT.

The J gene is TRBJ2-5, the V gene TRBV5-1, with 9 nucleotides matching TRBD1. CDR1 and CDR2 from the germline V gene are SGHRS and YFSETQ. This CDR3 has 14 residues. J was trimmed by 5 bases and V by 4 bases; bases with no gene match: 6. The CDR3 region has the DNA TGCGCCAGCAGCGTACAGGGGGCTGAGGAGACCCAGTACTTC. It is translated as CASSVQGAEETQYF.

This clone has a single count. The CDR3 region has the DNA TGCGCCAGCAGCTTCGGGACTAGGGGCACAGATACGCAGTATTTT. It translates to CASSFGTRGTDTQYF. The chain recombines TRBV5-1 with TRBJ2-3, with 8 bases fitting TRBD2. Germline CDR1 and CDR2: SGHRS and YFSETQ. This CDR3 contains 15 residues. With 2 bases clipped from V and 1 base from J, the junction kept 3 bases outside the gene matches.

The J gene is TRBJ1-4, the V gene TRBV7-9; a possible D gene is TRBD1 (6 bases). This CDR3 is 18 amino acids long. Trimming shortened V by 5 bases and J by 4 bases, and 23 bases separated the two germline ends. Germline V CDR1 and CDR2: SEHNR, FQNEAQ (reference sequence). The chain's CDR3 is CASSPGQTLRTGNEKLFF. CDR3 nucleotides: TGTGCCAGCAGCCCCGGACAGACTTTACGAACTGGTAATGAAAAACTGTTTTTT.

The chain employs TRBV27 and TRBJ1-1; D remains ambiguous. The ends were cut back, 4 bases at V and 0 bases at J, with 9 bases in the middle. The CDR3 runs 14 residues. Germline loops: CDR1 MNHEY, CDR2 SMNVEV (reference sequence). The CDR3 coding sequence is TGTGCCAGCAGTTACGGGTACATGAACACTGAAGCTTTCTTT. It codes for CASSYGYMNTEAFF.

The J gene is TRBJ2-3, the V gene TRBV29-1, with 8 positions matching TRBD2. Germline CDR1 reads SQVTM; CDR2 reads ANQGSEA. This CDR3 spans 15 amino acids. J was trimmed by 0 bases and V by 6 bases; bases with no gene match: 8. The CDR3 reads CSVPSAGGSTDTQYF. The CDR3 DNA sequence: TGCAGCGTCCCTTCGGCGGGAGGTAGCACAGATACGCAGTATTTT.

The V and J genes are TRBV6-5 and TRBJ1-1; 8 nucleotides line up with TRBD1. The trim removed 6 bases at V and 6 bases at J, leaving 9 bases unmatched. The CDR3 spans 14 residues. From germline, CDR1 is MNHEY and CDR2 SVGAGI. The CDR3 DNA is TGTGCCAGCAGGGACACCTCAGGGGGCCCTGAAGCTTTCTTT. Protein product: CASRDTSGGPEAFF.

This sequence joins TRBV6-6 and TRBJ2-7; TRBD2 aligns across 7 bases. This CDR3 comprises 15 residues. CDR1 is MNHNY and CDR2 is SVGAGI in the germline V gene (reference sequence). The trim removed 7 bases at V and 1 base at J, leaving 10 bases unmatched. CDR3 loop: CASNDNQGGSYEQYF. As DNA, the CDR3 is TGTGCCAGCAATGACAATCAGGGAGGGTCCTACGAGCAGTACTTC.